The next 8 T cell receptor beta chains were all read from a single sample in a study of OX40 agonist ivuxolimab in advanced cancers. Data came from immunoSEQ multiplex PCR; TCRdb stores just in-frame clones and leaves some out. The data contain 80,000 to 100,000 clones, roughly 95% of them singletons. Material: CD4+ or CD8+ T cells sorted from blood, obtained in a trial of the OX40 agonist ivuxolimab. These receptors all stem from an adult with an advanced solid tumor such as melanoma, head and neck, liver or kidney cancer.

J is TRBJ2-5 and V is TRBV2, with a weak D call TRBD2 (5 bases). The CDR3 contains 13 residues. V gave up 7 bases and J gave up 1 base, with 10 bases separating them. Germline V CDR1 and CDR2: SNHLY, FYNNEI. CDR3 sequence: CASKEGTQETQYF. The CDR3 coding sequence is TGTGCCAGCAAAGAGGGCACCCAAGAGACCCAGTACTTC.

The J gene is TRBJ2-1, the V gene TRBV19, with TRBD1 matching 8 bases. Trimming at V came to 5 bases and at J to 9 bases, leaving 6 bases not matched to a gene. The CDR3 covers 13 residues. From germline, CDR1 is LNHDA and CDR2 SQIVND (reference sequence). The CDR3 DNA follows: TGTGCCAGTAGTGGACAGGGTATTGGTGAGCAGTTCTTC. It yields the protein CASSGQGIGEQFF.

The chain couples TRBV7-2 to TRBJ1-4; D uncertain. V dropped 5 bases and J dropped 5 bases, with 12 bases sitting between them. The CDR3 runs 14 residues. CDR1 SGHTA and CDR2 FQGNSA come from the germline V gene. The CDR3 loop is CASSPTIGNEKLFF. Written as DNA, the CDR3 is TGTGCCAGCAGCCCTACTATAGGGAATGAAAAACTGTTTTTT.

This chain uses TRBV28 with TRBJ1-5; 7 bases map to TRBD1. The CDR3 is 15 amino acids. J was trimmed by 6 bases and V by 1 base; bases with no gene match: 6. Germline loops: CDR1 MDHEN, CDR2 SYDVKM. The CDR3 DNA follows: TGTGCCAGCAGTTTATTGGAGGGGGCAACTCAGCCCCAGCATTTT. This sequence encodes CASSLLEGATQPQHF.

This chain connects TRBV5-1 to TRBJ1-4; no clear D gene. Germline CDR1 SGHRS, CDR2 YFSETQ. The CDR3 contains 18 residues. The V end lost 0 bases, the J end lost 7 bases, and 22 bases lay between the germline ends. The CDR3: CASSLDSRAAGRGEKLFF. The DNA for the CDR3 is TGCGCCAGCAGCTTGGACAGTCGGGCGGCTGGGCGGGGTGAAAAACTGTTTTTT.

The rearrangement uses TRBV10-3 and TRBJ1-6, with D maybe TRBD1 (6 bases). The CDR3 runs to 13 residues. Trimming shortened V by 7 bases and J by 6 bases, and 10 bases separated the two germline ends. The germline V gene encodes CDR1 ENHRY and CDR2 SYGVKD. CDR3 sequence (DNA): TGTGCCATCATGGGGGCGGGTAATTCACCCCTCCACTTT. Protein sequence: CAIMGAGNSPLHF.

V usage is TRBV15 and J usage is TRBJ1-2; D perhaps matches TRBD1 (6 bases). Trimming removed 2 bases at V and 4 bases at J, with 11 bases between. Germline CDR1 is LNHNV and CDR2 is YYDKDF (reference sequence). The CDR3 is made up of 14 amino acids. The CDR3 DNA follows: TGTGCCACCAGCAGATTGGGGGCTGGCTATGGCTACACCTTC. Residues: CATSRLGAGYGYTF.

This clone has only one observation. The chain links TRBV5-6 to TRBJ2-7, with TRBD1 matching over 8 bases. Germline V lookup: CDR1 SGHDT, CDR2 YYEEEE. This CDR3 has 14 residues. V lost 4 bases, J lost 5 bases, and 8 bases stayed unmatched. The CDR3 reads CASSPRTGSNEQYF. CDR3 sequence (DNA): TGTGCCAGCAGCCCCAGGACAGGGAGCAACGAGCAGTACTTC. The whole variable domain, filled in from reference TRBV5-6 and TRBJ2-7, reads DAGVTQSPTHLIKTRGQQVTLRCSPKSGHDTVSWYQQALGQGPQFIFQYYEEEERQRGNFPDRFSGHQFPNYSSELNVNALLLGDSALYLCASSPRTGSNEQYFGPGTRLTVT.